The T cell receptor beta chain under discussion was sequenced for a study of cytomegalovirus exposure and HLA in healthy donors. Study-wide findings and caveats: Most TCRs appeared rarely, but some public TCRs recurred in many donors. TCR beta chains numbering more than 150 were designated cytomegalovirus-associated.

This clone has a handful of counts. No antigen is known for it. V shed 5 bases and J 0 bases; nucleotides not matched to a gene: 5. This CDR3 has 15 residues. The V gene's germline CDR1 is SGHTA and CDR2 FQGNSA. 60 Vbeta and 13 Jbeta primers were used in PCR. Generated by immunoSEQ multiplex PCR, the TCRdb table keeps only in-frame clones and is missing some. Of around 170,000 clones in the sample, around 80% were seen once. This clonotype was obtained from a man between 18 and 35 years old in good health and CMV-seronegative. Sequences were obtained from PBMCs. The V and J genes are TRBV7-2 and TRBJ1-2; 8 nucleotides line up with TRBD1. The DNA for the CDR3 is TGTGCCAGCAGCCGTAGGACAGGGACTAACTATGGCTACACCTTC. It specifies CASSRRTGTNYGYTF.